This TCR beta chain was identified during a study of blood T cell repertoires in COVID-19 (TCRdb year 2020). Regarding the study in general: The collaborator samples originated in the United States, Italy and Spain and spanned the acute and convalescent phases of COVID-19. The prospective study material was composed of cDNA or gDNA derived from T cells, B-cell-depleted T cells, or PBMCs. The dataset comprised deeply sampled blood TCRbeta repertoires from subjects exposed to, actively infected with, or recovered from COVID-19. The repertoires were released in a freely available public database meant as a resource for research on the immune response to SARS-CoV-2. The samples were drawn from the first 160 participants of the ongoing ImmuneRACE study and from 950 to 1,500 subjects provided by 6 global collaborators. Nearly every sample came with metadata listing a de-identified subject ID, COVID-19 status, age in years and sex. HLA class I and class II types, where available, came from metadata supplied by the sample provider rather than from assay-based typing.

Trimming takes 1 base from V and 2 bases from J, and the germline ends sit 7 bases apart. CDR1 and CDR2, per the germline V gene (reference sequence), are SEHNR and FQNEAQ. The CDR3 spans 14 residues, from the cysteine through the phenylalanine. Kept here is only the CDR3 DNA, which spans 42 bases and is read in frame from base 1. Regarding this clone: The clone's antigen remains unknown. Within one base of it there is no much larger clone, and no base qualities were kept.

The immunoSEQ Assay, a bias-controlled multiplex PCR, was used to amplify TCRbeta CDR3 regions from genomic DNA. The authors' analysis ran thus. The number of nucleated cells in each sample was estimated from the amplification of reference gene primers within the assay. To quantify the absolute abundance of each unique TCRbeta CDR3 rearrangement, sequence reads were collapsed and filtered. For each sample, productive Simpson clonality was calculated as the square root of Simpson's diversity index across productive rearrangements. This immuneACCESS table, as held by TCRdb, lists in-frame sequences with V and J called but not all clones. Of the missing ones, under half trace to an unresolved V gene in checked studies; the others have no known cause. V, J and clone size are those of that table, while D and trimming were read from the DNA. This sample comprises around 100,000 clones, over 75% of them detected only once. 10% to 15% of the sample lies in the top ten.

Whole blood was collected in K2EDTA tubes by collaborating institutions according to the institutions' own protocols. Collaborator samples were shipped for TCRbeta analysis as frozen whole blood, isolated PBMCs, or DNA extracted from either sample type. What the research found in general, with its limitations: Clinical and demographic metadata were provided uncurated, with the amount varying by source and participant.

This TCR was recovered from a human donor in a cohort sampled during active or convalescent COVID-19. Recombination connected TRBV7-9 to TRBJ2-3; the D gene is perhaps TRBD1, on 5 matching bases. Sample: peripheral blood. This receptor carries the CDR3 CASSLDRNTDTQYF. The nucleotide sequence reads TGTGCCAGCAGCTTAGACAGGAACACAGATACGCAGTATTTT.